These 8 T cell receptor beta chains share one sample of origin, sequenced in a study of Ad26.COV2.S vaccination and SARS-CoV-2 variants. As for treatment: 19 received Ad26.COV2.S at low or high dose, single or two shots; about 5 received placebo; per-sample allocation not given. After the first vaccine or placebo injection, samples were drawn on day 63. Assay used: immunoSEQ multiplex PCR; TCRdb lists only in-frame clones, some missing. The data hold hundreds of thousands of clones, with about 91% observed a single time. The sample consisted of peripheral blood, taken in a trial of Ad26.COV2.S vaccine versus placebo. Every receptor here comes from a person aged 18-60 years who received the Ad26.COV2.S COVID-19 vaccine or a placebo.

This chain connects TRBV30 to TRBJ1-1; D is unresolved. Trimming took off 0 bases at V and 0 bases at J, with 11 bases between the two ends. Germline V gene data show CDR1 as GTSNPN and CDR2 as SVGIG (reference sequence). This CDR3 is 15 amino acids long. CDR3 DNA: TGTGCCTGGAGTGTACAGCCGGGAATGAACACTGAAGCTTTCTTT. Amino acid sequence: CAWSVQPGMNTEAFF. The full variable domain, its missing parts supplied by reference TRBV30 and TRBJ1-1, is SQTIHQWPATLVQPVGSPLSLECTVEGTSNPNLYWYRQAAGRGLQLLFYSVGIGQISSEVPQNLSASRPQDRQFILSSKKLLLSDSGFYLCAWSVQPGMNTEAFFGQGTRLTVV.

The V call is TRBV5-5, the J call TRBJ1-1; 10 nucleotides agree with TRBD1. Per the germline V gene, CDR1 is SGHKS and CDR2 is YYEKEE (reference sequence). The V gene end was trimmed by 2 bases and the J gene end by 11 bases; junction bases not matched to a gene: 9. This CDR3 has 14 residues. CDR3 DNA: TGTGCCAGCAGCTTAGGGGACAGGGGTTTAAGGGCTTTCTTT. It codes for CASSLGDRGLRAFF.

This clone has a single count. This chain's CDR3 is CASSLEGRADEQFF. The CDR3 coding sequence is TGTGCCAGCAGCTTAGAAGGCAGGGCGGATGAGCAGTTCTTC. The rearrangement uses TRBV7-8 and TRBJ2-1; tentative D call: TRBD1 (5 bases). V lost 1 base and J 8 bases, leaving 12 bases between the germline ends. This CDR3 has 14 amino acids. Germline CDR1 is SGHVS and CDR2 is FQNEAQ.

The chain is built from TRBV11-2 and TRBJ1-5; D perhaps matches TRBD1 (5 bases). This CDR3 contains 15 residues. Germline values: CDR1 SGHAT, CDR2 FQNNGV. Deletions cut 1 base from V and 7 bases from J, with 14 bases between. CDR3 loop: CASSLVGEQDQPQHF. CDR3 DNA sequence: TGTGCCAGCAGCTTAGTGGGGGAACAGGACCAGCCCCAGCATTTT.

Only one count was recorded for this clone. The CDR3 spells CASSVDKGTDTQYF. CDR3 nucleotides: TGTGCCAGCAGCGTAGATAAAGGCACAGATACGCAGTATTTT. This rearrangement joins TRBV9 to TRBJ2-3, with unresolved D. The ends were cut back, 0 bases at V and 1 base at J, with 6 bases in the middle. The germline gives CDR1 SGDLS, CDR2 YYNGEE. The CDR3 contains 14 residues.

J is TRBJ2-7 and V is TRBV7-2; TRBD1 agrees at 7 bases. Trimming cost V 5 bases and J 11 bases; bases outside gene matches: 9. CDR3 length: 12 residues. Germline V gives CDR1 SGHTA, CDR2 FQGNSA. The CDR3 coding sequence is TGTGCCAGCAGCATAAGACAGGGTATCAAGTACTTC. It is translated as CASSIRQGIKYF.

The CDR3 coding sequence is TGTGCCAGCAGCAATCGGAACGGGGAGCTGTTTTTT. Its translation is CASSNRNGELFF. The chain employs TRBV9 and TRBJ2-2, with unresolved D. Germline CDR1 is SGDLS and CDR2 is YYNGEE. Trimming shortened V by 4 bases and J by 7 bases, and 8 bases separated the two germline ends. This CDR3 region has 12 residues. Full variable domain (missing parts from reference TRBV9 and TRBJ2-2): DSGVTQTPKHLITATGQRVTLRCSPRSGDLSVYWYQQSLDQGLQFLIQYYNGEERAKGNILERFSAQQFPDLHSELNLSSLELGDSALYFCASSNRNGELFFGEGSRLTVL.

This clone was recorded only once. The V and J genes are TRBV5-6 and TRBJ1-2, with TRBD1 matching 7 bases. CDR3 length: 13 amino acids. Germline V gives CDR1 SGHDT, CDR2 YYEEEE. Trimming cost V 4 bases and J 4 bases; bases outside gene matches: 4. The CDR3, as DNA: TGTGCCAGCAGCCTGGGACAGAGCTATGGCTACACCTTC. Amino acids: CASSLGQSYGYTF.